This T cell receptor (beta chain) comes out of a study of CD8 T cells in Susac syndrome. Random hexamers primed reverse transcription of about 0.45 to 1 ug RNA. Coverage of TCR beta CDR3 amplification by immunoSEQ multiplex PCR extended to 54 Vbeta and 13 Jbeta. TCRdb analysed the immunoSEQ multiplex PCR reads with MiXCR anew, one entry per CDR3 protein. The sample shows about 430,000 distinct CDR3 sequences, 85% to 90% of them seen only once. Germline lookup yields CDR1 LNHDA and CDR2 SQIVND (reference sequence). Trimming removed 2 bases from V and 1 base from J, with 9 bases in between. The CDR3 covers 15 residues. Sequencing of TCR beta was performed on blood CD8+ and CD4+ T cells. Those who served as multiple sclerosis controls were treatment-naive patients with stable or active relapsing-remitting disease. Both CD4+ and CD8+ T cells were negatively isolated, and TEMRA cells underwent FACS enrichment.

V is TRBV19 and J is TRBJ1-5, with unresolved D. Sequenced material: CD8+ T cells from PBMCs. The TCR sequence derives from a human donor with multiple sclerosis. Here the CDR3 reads CASSILGRSNQPQHF. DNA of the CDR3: TGTGCCAGTAGTATACTCGGACGGAGCAATCAGCCCCAGCATTTT.